Presented here are 20 T cell receptor beta chains from one specimen sequenced in a study of blood T cell repertoires in COVID-19 (dated by TCRdb to 2018 to 2020). The method behind the library was the immunoSEQ multiplex PCR assay. As stored in TCRdb, this immuneACCESS dataset retains in-frame rearrangements with V and J assigned. A fraction of the clones does not appear; measured against another copy, unresolved V genes explain less than half of the discrepancy, and the remainder lacks a known reason. The sample has about 170,000 clones on record, over 90% of them singletons. The ten largest make up approximately 0.56% of the sample. The material sequenced was peripheral blood. The receptors derive from a man aged 45-60 years with acute or convalescent COVID-19.

The rearrangement joins TRBV24-1 to TRBJ2-1; 9 bases line up with TRBD2. CDR1 is KGHDR and CDR2 is SFDVKD in the germline V gene. Trimming removed 4 bases from V and 3 bases from J; junction bases left unmatched: 6. The CDR3 runs 16 residues. The CDR3 is CATSEPASGNYNEQFF. CDR3 nucleotide sequence: TGTGCCACCAGTGAACCAGCTAGCGGGAACTACAATGAGCAGTTCTTC.

The V and J genes are TRBV5-8 and TRBJ1-1, with TRBD1 matching over 7 bases. The ends lost 7 bases at V and 0 bases at J; junction bases unmatched: 3. This CDR3 spans 13 amino acids. In germline, CDR1 is SGHTS, CDR2 YDEGEE. CDR3 bases: TGTGCCAGCCAGACAGGGATGAACACTGAAGCTTTCTTT. It is translated as CASQTGMNTEAFF.

V gene TRBV21-1 combines with J gene TRBJ2-2; the table calls TRBD1, which could not be checked here. TRBV21-1 is given as a pseudogene. The CDR3 is made up of 15 amino acids. CDR3 nucleotide sequence: TGTGCCAGCAGCAACTCGACAGGGAACACCGGGGAGCTGTTTTTT. Protein: CASSNSTGNTGELFF.

The rearrangement uses TRBV7-9 and TRBJ2-3, with a possible D match to TRBD1 (6 bases). Germline V lookup: CDR1 SEHNR, CDR2 FQNEAQ (reference sequence). This CDR3 has 14 amino acids. The V gene lost 5 bases and the J gene lost 5 bases, with 14 bases spanning the gap. The CDR3 sequence is CASSTTGMKDTQYF. CDR3 bases: TGTGCCAGCAGCACCACAGGGATGAAAGATACGCAGTATTTT.

V and J are TRBV19 and TRBJ2-3, with 14 bases matching TRBD2. The V segment lost 3 bases and the J segment 7 bases; nucleotides outside the gene matches: 9. Germline CDR1 is LNHDA and CDR2 is SQIVND (reference sequence). This CDR3 is 17 amino acids long. The CDR3 DNA follows: TGTGCCAGTAGTATGGGACTAGCGGGGGCCGCACGATATACGCAGTATTTT. This encodes CASSMGLAGAARYTQYF.

The chain uses TRBV2 and TRBJ2-5; D remains ambiguous. V lost 3 bases and J lost 1, with 9 bases in between. This CDR3 comprises 14 residues. CDR1 is SNHLY and CDR2 is FYNNEI in the germline V gene. For the CDR3, the DNA is TGTGCCAGCAGTGATTCGAGCGCCCAAGAGACCCAGTACTTC. Protein sequence: CASSDSSAQETQYF.

This rearrangement joins TRBV15 to TRBJ2-7, with TRBD1 matching over 7 bases. The CDR3 length is 17 residues. With V trimmed by 0 bases and J by 3 bases, 11 bases remained unmatched. Germline assignment: CDR1 LNHNV and CDR2 YYDKDF (reference sequence). DNA for the CDR3: TGTGCCACCAGCAGAGATCTTGGCCCCGGGACAGACTACGAGCAGTACGTC. Translation gives CATSRDLGPGTDYEQYV.

This chain joins TRBV7-2 and TRBJ1-2; weak D call: TRBD1 (6 bases). Per germline, CDR1 SGHTA and CDR2 FQGNSA. This CDR3 contains 18 residues. V lost 2 bases, J lost 7 bases, and 26 bases lay in between. CDR3 in DNA: TGTGCCAGCAGCTTAAAGGGACCTGGGACGGGGGGGCTTGGTGGCTACACCTTC. Its translation is CASSLKGPGTGGLGGYTF.

V gene TRBV28 combines with J gene TRBJ1-1; possibly TRBD1 for D (6 bases). CDR1 is MDHEN, CDR2 SYDVKM, per germline. The CDR3 contains 15 residues. V was clipped by 8 bases and J by 1 base, with 17 bases between them. The CDR3 bases are TGTGCCAGCGCGCGATCCGACAGGTCGAACACTGAAGCTTTCTTT. Translation: CASARSDRSNTEAFF.

The chain recombines TRBV5-1 with TRBJ1-2, with TRBD1 identical over 9 bases. Germline V gene lookup returns CDR1 SGHRS and CDR2 YFSETQ. This CDR3 comprises 15 residues. The junction had 1 base not matched to a gene; V was cut back by 0 bases and J by 1 base. This CDR3 reads CASSLATGGNYGYTF. DNA for the CDR3: TGCGCCAGCAGCTTGGCGACAGGGGGTAACTATGGCTACACCTTC. Full variable domain (outside the CDR3, taken from reference TRBV5-1 and TRBJ1-2): KAGVTQTPRYLIKTRGQQVTLSCSPISGHRSVSWYQQTPGQGLQFLFEYFSETQRNKGNFPGRFSGRQFSNSRSEMNVSTLELGDSALYLCASSLATGGNYGYTFGSGTRLTVV.

This chain uses TRBV2 with TRBJ1-3; D is unresolved. CDR3 length equals 13 residues. V was clipped by 7 bases and J by 0 bases, with 7 bases between them. Germline assignment: CDR1 SNHLY and CDR2 FYNNEI. The CDR3 DNA reads TGTGCCAGCACGGTCGACTCTGGAAACACCATATATTTT. Translated: CASTVDSGNTIYF.

This clone showed up just once. The CDR3 DNA is TGTGCCAGCAGCTTAGGGGGACAGAACTCCTACGAGCAGTACTTC. This gives the protein CASSLGGQNSYEQYF. The J gene is TRBJ2-7, the V gene TRBV7-2; 7 bases fit TRBD1. CDR1 is SGHTA and CDR2 is FQGNSA in the germline V gene. V was pared by 1 base and J by 0 bases, with 3 bases of the junction left unmatched. This CDR3 spans 15 amino acids.

The chain's CDR3 is CASSLDVGEINEQFF. CDR3 coding DNA: TGTGCCAGCAGCTTAGACGTTGGAGAGATCAATGAGCAGTTCTTC. The V and J genes are TRBV7-2 and TRBJ2-1; D gene uncertain. V shed 1 base and J shed 6 bases, with 13 bases lying between them. The CDR3 length is 15 residues. Germline values: CDR1 SGHTA, CDR2 FQGNSA. The full variable domain, with the rest looked up from reference TRBV7-2 and TRBJ2-1, is GAGVSQSPSNKVTEKGKDVELRCDPISGHTALYWYRQSLGQGLEFLIYFQGNSAPDKSGLPSDRFSAERTGGSVSTLTIQRTQQEDSAVYLCASSLDVGEINEQFFGPGTRLTVL.

A note on this clone: The same CDR3 also results from other DNA sequences found in this sample. V and J are TRBV28 and TRBJ1-2, with D possibly TRBD1 on 6 matching bases. The CDR3 has 14 amino acids. CDR1 is MDHEN and CDR2 is SYDVKM in the germline V gene. Trimming cost V 2 bases and J 2 bases, with 9 bases left between them. The CDR3 sequence is CASSLGQGNYGYTF. The CDR3 region has the DNA TGTGCCAGCAGTTTAGGGCAGGGGAACTATGGCTACACCTTC.

V and J are TRBV27 and TRBJ2-5; tentative D call: TRBD2 (6 bases). Germline-derived CDR1 and CDR2 are MNHEY and SMNVEV (reference sequence). There are 13 residues in the CDR3. V lost 2 bases and J lost 4, with 8 bases in between. CDR3: CASSLLGGETQYF. CDR3 nucleotides: TGTGCCAGCAGTTTACTGGGGGGAGAGACCCAGTACTTC.

This chain links TRBV5-4 with TRBJ2-7, with D maybe TRBD2 (5 bases). Trimming cost V 4 bases and J 2 bases, with 16 bases left between them. CDR3 length: 15 residues. The germline V gene has CDR1 SGHNT and CDR2 YYREEE (reference sequence). DNA of the CDR3: TGTGCCAGCAGCCTCGCAGCGGAAACCACCTACGAGCAGTACTTC. Its protein product is CASSLAAETTYEQYF.

J is TRBJ1-4 and V is TRBV25-1; D gene uncertain. Germline-derived CDR1 and CDR2 are MGHDK and SYGVNS. CDR3 size: 13 residues. The V end lost 2 bases, the J end lost 7 bases, and 8 bases lay between the germline ends. This CDR3 reads CASSEGAVEKLFF. CDR3 DNA sequence: TGTGCCAGCAGTGAAGGAGCCGTTGAAAAACTGTTTTTT.

The genes are TRBV28 and TRBJ1-2; tentatively, D is TRBD1 (5 bases). Germline V lookup: CDR1 MDHEN, CDR2 SYDVKM. V was cut by 1 base and J by 3 bases, with 18 bases left in between. This CDR3 contains 17 residues. CDR3 region: CASSLSEGRGRDYGYTF. The CDR3, as DNA: TGTGCCAGCAGTTTATCGGAGGGGCGCGGAAGAGACTATGGCTACACCTTC.

The rearrangement joins TRBV27 to TRBJ1-2; 9 bases align to TRBD1. This CDR3 comprises 14 residues. The V gene end was trimmed by 7 bases and the J gene end by 7 bases; junction bases not matched to a gene: 10. CDR1 MNHEY and CDR2 SMNVEV come from the germline V gene (reference sequence). The CDR3 loop is CASMVGQGGGGYTF. CDR3 nucleotides: TGTGCCAGCATGGTGGGACAGGGCGGTGGTGGCTACACCTTC.

The chain is built from TRBV5-1 and TRBJ2-1; 11 positions agree with TRBD1. V lost 4 bases and J lost 7; bases outside the gene matches: 7. This CDR3 region has 15 residues. Germline V lookup: CDR1 SGHRS, CDR2 YFSETQ. The chain's CDR3 is CASSPGTGGGNEQFF. The DNA for the CDR3 is TGCGCCAGCAGCCCCGGGACAGGGGGGGGTAATGAGCAGTTCTTC.